These T cell receptor beta chains were read from a single sample in a study of shared clonotypes between healthy human individuals. Produced via immunoSEQ multiplex PCR; TCRdb's table is partial and in-frame only. There are about 560,000 clones in the sample; roughly 79% occur only once, and around 12% lies in the top ten. Sequencing was carried out using PBMCs. These receptors were taken from a middle-aged woman in good health. Some clones in this sample may be carry-over from other donors' samples. Each CDR3 is given with its conserved first and last residue. The D gene is left open where the match is weak. Part of the rows lack a size; the others show once, few, many or a class for expanded clones.

d_gene,v_gene,j_gene,abundance,CDR3nt,CDR3aa
-,TRBV9,TRBJ2-3,-,TGTGCCAGCAGCTTACGTGGGGGCACAGATACGCAGTATTTT,CASSLRGGTDTQYF
-,TRBV4-3,TRBJ1-2,-,TGCGCAAGCAGCCAAGACAGGAGTAACCATGGCTACACCTTC,CASSQDRSNHGYTF
-,TRBV5-1,TRBJ2-1,-,TGCGCCAGCAGCTTGGATGGGTTCCGGAATGAGCAGTTCTTC,CASSLDGFRNEQFF
-,TRBV2,TRBJ2-5,-,TGTGCCAGCAGTGAAACAGGGAACCAAGAGACCCAGTACTTC,CASSETGNQETQYF
TRBD2,TRBV5-8,TRBJ2-4,-,TGTGCCAGCAGCTTAGAAGCGGGAGTAGGGGACATTCAGTACTTC,CASSLEAGVGDIQYF
-,TRBV5-4,TRBJ2-2,-,TGTGCCAGCAGCTTGGACCCCAACACCGGGGAGCTGTTTTTT,CASSLDPNTGELFF
TRBD2,TRBV15,TRBJ2-4,many,TGTGCCACCAGCAGAGAGGGGGGGACTCCGCCCAACATTCAGTACTTC,CATSREGGTPPNIQYF
TRBD2,TRBV14,TRBJ2-5,-,TGTGCCAGCAGCCAAGAACATAGCGGGAGGTTAGAGACCCAGTACTTC,CASSQEHSGRLETQYF
-,TRBV27,TRBJ1-2,-,TGTGCCAGCAGCCCTCGGCAGGGATTGTATGGCTACACCTTC,CASSPRQGLYGYTF
-,TRBV27,TRBJ1-1,-,TGTGCCAGCAGTTTACAGGCACGTATGAACACTGAAGCTTTCTTT,CASSLQARMNTEAFF
-,TRBV2,TRBJ2-7,-,TGTGCCAGCAAGGAGTACGAGCAGTACTTC,CASKEYEQYF
-,TRBV6-1,TRBJ1-1,-,TGTGCCAGCATGGTGGGCACTGAAGCTTTCTTT,CASMVGTEAFF
-,TRBV20-1,TRBJ1-4,-,TGCAGTGCTACCCTTAATGAAAAACTGTTTTTT,CSATLNEKLFF
-,TRBV4-2,TRBJ2-2,-,TGTGCCAGCAGCCAAGGCGCAGGGTGGACCGGGGAGCTGTTTTTT,CASSQGAGWTGELFF
TRBD2,TRBV7-3,TRBJ2-3,-,TGTGCCAGCAGCTTTAACGGGAGGAACGCAGATACGCAGTATTTT,CASSFNGRNADTQYF
-,TRBV27,TRBJ2-6,-,TGTGCCAGCAGTTTATCAGGGTCCGCCAACGTCCTGACTTTC,CASSLSGSANVLTF
-,TRBV30,TRBJ1-5,-,TGTGCCTGGAGTGTTCAGGGCAGGGGTAAAGATCAGCCCCAGCATTTT,CAWSVQGRGKDQPQHF
TRBD1,TRBV7-2,TRBJ1-3,-,TGTGCCAGCAGCTTTTCCGGGACAGGCCTGAACACCATATATTTT,CASSFSGTGLNTIYF
TRBD2,TRBV7-9,TRBJ2-6,-,TGTGCCAGCAGCGTCACACTAGCGGGAGCCCTCTCTGGGGCCAACGTCCTGACTTTC,CASSVTLAGALSGANVLTF
TRBD1,TRBV5-5,TRBJ1-1,few,TGTGCCAGCAGCTTCGGACAGGTCAACACTGAAGCTTTCTTT,CASSFGQVNTEAFF
-,TRBV4-2,TRBJ1-3,-,TGTGCCAGCAGCCAAGGGAGCTCTGGAAACACCATATATTTT,CASSQGSSGNTIYF
TRBD2,TRBV11-1,TRBJ2-5,once,TGTGCCAGCCTCAGACTAGCGGGAGAGACCCAGTACTTC,CASLRLAGETQYF
-,TRBV18,TRBJ1-5,-,TGTGCCAGCTCTTCCGGGAAAAGCAATCAGCCCCAGCATTTT,CASSSGKSNQPQHF
TRBD2,TRBV4-3,TRBJ2-1,few,TGCGCCAGCAGCCAAGGGGGACTAGCGGGAGAGGGCAATGAGCAGTTCTTC,CASSQGGLAGEGNEQFF
-,TRBV5-4,TRBJ2-3,-,TGTGCCAGCAGCCCGGGACTCTACACAGATACGCAGTATTTT,CASSPGLYTDTQYF
TRBD2,TRBV9,TRBJ2-1,-,TGTGCCAGCAGCGCGTTAGCGGGAGGTAGTGGTGAGCAGTTCTTC,CASSALAGGSGEQFF
-,TRBV13,TRBJ2-1,-,TGTGCCAGCAGCTTAGTTTCTTTCTACAATGAGCAGTTCTTC,CASSLVSFYNEQFF
-,TRBV4-2,TRBJ1-3,-,TGTGCCAGCAGCCCAAGTACTCTGGAAAACACCATATATTTT,CASSPSTLENTIYF
-,TRBV19,TRBJ1-2,-,TGTGCCAGTAGTATGGGGAACAGGGACGACTATGGCTACACCTTC,CASSMGNRDDYGYTF
-,TRBV11-2,TRBJ2-3,-,TGTGCCAGCAGCTTAGACAGAACTAGCACAGATACGCAGTATTTT,CASSLDRTSTDTQYF
TRBD2,TRBV7-8,TRBJ2-1,-,TGTGCCAGCAGCCCCTCTGGACTAGCTGGGAATGAGCAGTTCTTC,CASSPSGLAGNEQFF
-,TRBV5-5,TRBJ2-7,-,TGTGCCAGCAGCCTCCTAGATGATTACGAGCAGTACTTC,CASSLLDDYEQYF